These T cell receptor beta chains were read from a single sample in a study of blood T cells in healthy people across ages. One entry per CDR3 protein, called by TCRdb with MiXCR from the 5' RACE reads. The table includes under 2,000,000 distinct CDR3 sequences, around half detected once. Sequences were obtained from blood. The source of these receptors is a woman aged 40 to 49 in good health. The CDR3 runs from the conserved cysteine through the conserved F or W. Clone size, where shown, is once, few, many, or a class for clones that have expanded.

>TRBJ2-1|once|17|TRBV6-5
CASSLGQLAGAYNEQFF
>TRBJ2-3|few|16|TRBV13
CASSLTGTAHTDTQYF
>TRBJ2-1|NA|16|TRBV20-1
CSASNRDLGPYNEQFF
>TRBJ2-6|NA|15|TRBV28
CASRGFGSGANVLTF
>TRBJ2-1|NA|13|TRBV2
CARSDSPRGEQFF
>TRBJ2-5|few|17|TRBV7-2
CASSSRSGTGARETQYF
>TRBJ2-1|few|16|TRBV28
CASSLPGGTGANEQFF
>TRBJ2-5|NA|16|TRBV7-2
CASSSPRTSGINEQYF
>TRBJ1-2|NA|14|TRBV25-1
CASSEDPAGDGYTF
>TRBJ2-7|few|16|TRBV7-2
CASSLVAGTGLHEQYF
>TRBJ1-1|NA|14|TRBV5-1
CASRDLTMNTEAFF
>TRBJ2-7|few|12|TRBV5-1
CASSPLGQEQYF
>TRBJ1-4|NA|18|TRBV6-2/TRBV6-3
CAGSYPRIRTDYGEKLFF
>TRBJ2-1|NA|13|TRBV6-2/TRBV6-3
CASSYYVDNEQFF
>TRBJ1-2|few|14|TRBV6-5
CASSAKGLNYGYTF
>TRBJ1-5|NA|15|TRBV10-3
CAISEAGRTDQPQHF
>TRBJ1-2|NA|13|TRBV20-1
CSAWTGTDYGYTF
>TRBJ2-7|NA|15|TRBV5-1
CARSLGPLSSYEQYF
>TRBJ1-4|NA|17|TRBV4-1
CASSQVLGTGSNEKLFF
>TRBJ1-4|NA|14|TRBV27
CASSSFRVGEKLFF
>TRBJ2-5|many|15|TRBV14
CASSQQTGGPETQYF
>TRBJ2-1|NA|15|TRBV5-5
CVSSPPAGNYNEQFF
>TRBJ1-2|NA|13|TRBV12-3/TRBV12-4
CASSFLRLDGYTF
>TRBJ2-5|NA|16|TRBV5-1
CASSLVGRTGAETQYF
>TRBJ2-5|NA|15|TRBV27
CASNLSGLEGETQYF
>TRBJ1-2|NA|15|TRBV29-1
CSGFWREGGYYGYTF
>TRBJ1-6|NA|14|TRBV12-3/TRBV12-4
CASSFAGFRSPLHF
>TRBJ1-6|NA|14|TRBV27
CASGTTGGGSPLHF
>TRBJ2-1|few|14|TRBV29-1
CSVPGTSGYNEQFF
>TRBJ2-4|NA|16|TRBV4-3
CASSQDVQLAKNIQYF
>TRBJ2-1|NA|13|TRBV20-1
CSAPRGSYNEQFF
>TRBJ2-5|NA|16|TRBV7-2
CASSSRMASAFGTQYF
>TRBJ1-1|NA|15|TRBV13
CASSFSQGHSTEAFF
>TRBJ1-5|NA|15|TRBV4-1
CASSQFATSNRPQHF
>TRBJ2-6|NA|18|TRBV6-1
CASVLSSLSLSGANVLTF
>TRBJ2-7|few|12|TRBV20-1
CSAKRQFYEQYF
>TRBJ2-3|few|17|TRBV5-1
CASSLSWRGDSTDTQYF
>NA|NA|17|TRBV15
CATSRFGTSAIQETQFF
>TRBJ2-3|NA|17|TRBV7-3
CASSPRGIAGSTDTQYF
>TRBJ2-1|NA|15|TRBV5-6
CASSLPQGSYNEQFF
>TRBJ2-1|few|12|TRBV2
CAEGQGYNEQFF
>NA|few|16|TRBV27
CASSPSLGPNAYEQYF
>NA|NA|15|TRBV7-7
CASSVDRGLGETQYF
>TRBJ2-4|NA|16|TRBV7-6
CASSSRQGTGKNIQYF
>TRBJ2-7|few|17|TRBV4-3
CASSQEGWGQGDHEQYF
>TRBJ2-1|NA|14|TRBV5-1
CASSLTGQWNEQFF
>TRBJ1-5|NA|13|TRBV12-3/TRBV12-4
CASSGTGSRPQHF
>TRBJ2-5|NA|18|TRBV3-1
CASSPRRNHRQDQETQYF
>TRBJ2-5|few|11|TRBV2
CASSEGAGQYF
>TRBJ2-3|NA|16|TRBV11-2
CASSFGSGGDTDTQYF
>TRBJ2-1|once|16|TRBV24-1
CATSDSSRGGYNEQFF
>TRBJ2-1|NA|13|TRBV20-1
CSVRTSGYNEQFF
>TRBJ2-5|NA|14|TRBV7-9
CASSLGSAEETQYF
>TRBJ2-7|NA|14|TRBV10-1
CASSEMQGNYEQYF
>TRBJ2-1|NA|16|TRBV27
CASSLSSYGPRGEQFF